This record concerns one TCR beta chain sequence. The antigen remains undetermined. These data come from a study of cytomegalovirus exposure and HLA in healthy donors. General observations from the study: For cytomegalovirus status, the classifier reportedly gave diagnoses with high specificity and sensitivity. A few of the chains that were CMV-associated were confirmed in vitro to be specific for CMV antigens. First-cohort TCR clusters were later found to tend to co-occur in the 120 or so validation repertoires.

Data came from immunoSEQ multiplex PCR; TCRdb stores just in-frame clones and leaves some out. The sample contains around 110,000 clones, roughly 90% of which appear only once. This CDR3 is 18 amino acids long. Trimming left V 0 bases short and J 1 base short, with 18 bases between. The germline V gene encodes CDR1 LGHNA and CDR2 YSLEER. This TCR was sampled from a woman aged 18 to 35 in good health and CMV-seropositive. V and J are TRBV4-3 and TRBJ1-1; D unresolved. The sequenced sample consisted of PBMCs. CDR3 loop: CASSQESFRVERNTEAFF. DNA of the CDR3: TGCGCCAGCAGCCAAGAAAGTTTCCGGGTGGAACGGAACACTGAAGCTTTCTTT.